This T cell receptor beta chain was found in a study of Ad26.COV2.S vaccination and SARS-CoV-2 variants. The overall study: Intramuscular Ad26.COV2.S at 5x10^10 or 1x10^11 viral particles.

Documented treatment: roughly 20 received Ad26.COV2.S at low or high dose, single or two shots; five or six received placebo; per-sample allocation not given. Samples analyzed were those drawn on day 63 after the first vaccine or placebo injection. Boston hosted the donor, who was an adult aged 18-55 years. Profiling relied on immunoSEQ multiplex PCR, and the TCRdb table lists in-frame clones only, not all of them. This table holds 320,000 or so clones, roughly 90% found once. V was cut by 0 bases and J by 0 bases, with 10 bases left in between. Germline V CDR1 and CDR2: SGDLS, YYNGEE. The CDR3 is 16 amino acids.

The chain is built from TRBV9 and TRBJ1-5; the D is unclear. Sequencing used peripheral blood, obtained in a trial of Ad26.COV2.S vaccine versus placebo. The TCR comes from a person aged 18-60 years who received the Ad26.COV2.S COVID-19 vaccine or a placebo. CDR3 sequence (DNA): TGTGCCAGCAGCGTAGGCAGCCTCTATAGCAATCAGCCCCAGCATTTT. This translates into CASSVGSLYSNQPQHF.